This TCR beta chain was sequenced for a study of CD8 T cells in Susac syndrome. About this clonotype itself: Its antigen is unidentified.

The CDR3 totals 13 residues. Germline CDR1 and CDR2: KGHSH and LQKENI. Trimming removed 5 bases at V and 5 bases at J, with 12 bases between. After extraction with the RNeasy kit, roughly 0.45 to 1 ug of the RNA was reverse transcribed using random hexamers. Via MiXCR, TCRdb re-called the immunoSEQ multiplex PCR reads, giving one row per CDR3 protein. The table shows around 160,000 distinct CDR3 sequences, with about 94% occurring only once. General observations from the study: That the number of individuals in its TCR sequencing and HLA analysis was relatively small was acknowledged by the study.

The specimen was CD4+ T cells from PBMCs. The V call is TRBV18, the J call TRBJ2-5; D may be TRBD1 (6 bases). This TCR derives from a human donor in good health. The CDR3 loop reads CASSYTGTETQYF. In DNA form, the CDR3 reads TGTGCCAGCTCATATACAGGGACGGAGACCCAGTACTTC.